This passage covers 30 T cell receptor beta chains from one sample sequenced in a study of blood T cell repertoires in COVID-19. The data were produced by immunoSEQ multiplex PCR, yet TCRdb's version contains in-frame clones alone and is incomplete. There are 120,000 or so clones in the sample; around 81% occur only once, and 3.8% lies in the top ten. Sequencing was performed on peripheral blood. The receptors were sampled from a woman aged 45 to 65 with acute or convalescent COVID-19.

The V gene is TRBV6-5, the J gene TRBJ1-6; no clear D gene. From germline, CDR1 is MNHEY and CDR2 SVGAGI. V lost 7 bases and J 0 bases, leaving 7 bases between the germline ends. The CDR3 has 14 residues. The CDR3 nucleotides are TGTGCCAGCACCCCCCTCTCCTATAATTCACCCCTCCACTTT. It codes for CASTPLSYNSPLHF.

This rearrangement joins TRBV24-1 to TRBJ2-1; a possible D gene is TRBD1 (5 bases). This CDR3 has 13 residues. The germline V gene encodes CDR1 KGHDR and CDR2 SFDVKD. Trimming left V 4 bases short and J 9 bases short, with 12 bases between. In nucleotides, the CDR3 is TGTGCCACCAGTGACCCCGGAACAGGTGAGCAGTTCTTC. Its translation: CATSDPGTGEQFF.

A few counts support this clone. CDR3 in amino acids: CASSQGGGNGNEQFF. In DNA form, the CDR3 reads TGTGCCAGCAGCCAAGGAGGCGGGAATGGGAATGAGCAGTTCTTC. The chain employs TRBV28 and TRBJ2-1; a weak D match, TRBD2 (6 bases). The CDR3 has 15 residues. V dropped 6 bases and J dropped 7 bases, with 19 bases sitting between them. Germline CDR1 is MDHEN and CDR2 is SYDVKM. The full variable domain, in which reference TRBV28 and TRBJ2-1 provide the parts outside the CDR3, is DVKVTQSSRYLVKRTGEKVFLECVQDMDHENMFWYRQDPGLGLRLIYFSYDVKMKEKGDIPEGYSVSREKKERFSLILESASTNQTSMYLCASSQGGGNGNEQFFGPGTRLTVL.

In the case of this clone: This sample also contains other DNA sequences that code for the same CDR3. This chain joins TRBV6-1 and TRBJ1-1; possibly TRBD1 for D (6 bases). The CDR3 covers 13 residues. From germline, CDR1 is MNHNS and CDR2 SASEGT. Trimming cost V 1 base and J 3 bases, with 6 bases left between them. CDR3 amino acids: CASSEDRDTEAFF. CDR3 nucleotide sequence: TGTGCCAGCAGTGAAGACAGGGACACTGAAGCTTTCTTT.

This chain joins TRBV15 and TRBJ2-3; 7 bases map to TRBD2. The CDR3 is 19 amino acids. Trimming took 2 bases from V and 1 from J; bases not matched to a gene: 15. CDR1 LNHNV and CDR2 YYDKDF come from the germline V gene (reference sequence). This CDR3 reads CATSRPTSVSFFGTDTQYF. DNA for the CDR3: TGTGCCACCAGCAGACCAACTAGCGTCTCCTTTTTTGGCACAGATACGCAGTATTTT. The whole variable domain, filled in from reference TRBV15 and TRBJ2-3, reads DAMVIQNPRYQVTQFGKPVTLSCSQTLNHNVMYWYQQKSSQAPKLLFHYYDKDFNNEADTPDNFQSRRPNTSFCFLDIRSPGLGDTAMYLCATSRPTSVSFFGTDTQYFGPGTRLTVL.

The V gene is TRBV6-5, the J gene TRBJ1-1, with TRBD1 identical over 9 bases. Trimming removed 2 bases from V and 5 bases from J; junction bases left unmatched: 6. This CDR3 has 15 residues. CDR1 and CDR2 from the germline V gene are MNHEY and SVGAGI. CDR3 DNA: TGTGCCAGCAGTTACGAGGGGACAGGGAAGACTGAAGCTTTCTTT. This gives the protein CASSYEGTGKTEAFF.

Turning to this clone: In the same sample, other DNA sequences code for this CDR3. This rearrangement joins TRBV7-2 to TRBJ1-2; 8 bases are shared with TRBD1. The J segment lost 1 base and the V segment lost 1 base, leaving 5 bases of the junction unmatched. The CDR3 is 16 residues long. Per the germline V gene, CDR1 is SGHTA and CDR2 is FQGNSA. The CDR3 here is CASSLGRTGLNYGYTF. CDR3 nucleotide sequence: TGTGCCAGCAGCTTAGGGAGGACAGGGCTTAACTATGGCTACACCTTC.

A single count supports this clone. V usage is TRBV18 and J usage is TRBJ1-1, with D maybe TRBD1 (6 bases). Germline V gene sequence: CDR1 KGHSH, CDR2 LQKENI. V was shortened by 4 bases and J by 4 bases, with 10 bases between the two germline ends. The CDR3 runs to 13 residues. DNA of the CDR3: TGTGCCAGCTCACACACAGGGCTCACTGAAGCTTTCTTT. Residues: CASSHTGLTEAFF.

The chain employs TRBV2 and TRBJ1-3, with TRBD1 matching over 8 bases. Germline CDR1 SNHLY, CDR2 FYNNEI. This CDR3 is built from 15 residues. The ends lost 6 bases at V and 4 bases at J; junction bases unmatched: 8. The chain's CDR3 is CASSPGGSKGNTIYF. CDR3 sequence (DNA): TGTGCCAGCAGCCCAGGGGGCTCGAAGGGAAACACCATATATTTT. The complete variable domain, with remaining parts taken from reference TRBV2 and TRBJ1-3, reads EPEVTQTPSHQVTQMGQEVILRCVPISNHLYFYWYRQILGQKVEFLVSFYNNEISEKSEIFDDQFSVERPDGSNFTLKIRSTKLEDSAMYFCASSPGGSKGNTIYFGEGSWLTVV.

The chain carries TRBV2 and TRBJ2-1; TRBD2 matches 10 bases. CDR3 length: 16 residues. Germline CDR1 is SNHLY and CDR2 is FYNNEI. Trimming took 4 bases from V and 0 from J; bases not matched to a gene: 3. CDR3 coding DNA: TGTGCCAGCAGTGCACTAGCGGGGAACTCCTACAATGAGCAGTTCTTC. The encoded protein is CASSALAGNSYNEQFF.

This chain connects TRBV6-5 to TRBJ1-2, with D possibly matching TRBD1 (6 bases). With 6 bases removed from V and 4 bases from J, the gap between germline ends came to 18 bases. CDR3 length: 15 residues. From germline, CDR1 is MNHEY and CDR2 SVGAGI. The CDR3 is CASRLSDSNPYGYTF. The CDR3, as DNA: TGTGCCAGCAGACTTTCGGACAGCAATCCCTATGGCTACACCTTC.

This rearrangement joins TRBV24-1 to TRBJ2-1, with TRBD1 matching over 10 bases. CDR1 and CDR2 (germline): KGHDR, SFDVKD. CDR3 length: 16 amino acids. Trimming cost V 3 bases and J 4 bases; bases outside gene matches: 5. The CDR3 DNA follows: TGTGCCACCAGTGATCGGGACAGGGGCATATACAATGAGCAGTTCTTC. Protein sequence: CATSDRDRGIYNEQFF.

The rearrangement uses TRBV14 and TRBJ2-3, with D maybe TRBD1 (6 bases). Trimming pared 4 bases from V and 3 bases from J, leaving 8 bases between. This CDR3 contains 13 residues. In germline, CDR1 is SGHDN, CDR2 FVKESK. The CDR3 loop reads CASSPTGTDTQYF. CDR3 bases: TGTGCCAGCAGCCCAACAGGGACAGATACGCAGTATTTT.

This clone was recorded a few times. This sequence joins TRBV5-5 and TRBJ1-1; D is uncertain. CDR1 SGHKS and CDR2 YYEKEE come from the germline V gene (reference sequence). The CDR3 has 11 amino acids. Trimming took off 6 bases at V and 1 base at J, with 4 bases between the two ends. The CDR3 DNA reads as TGTGCCAGCACCAAGAACACTGAAGCTTTCTTT. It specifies CASTKNTEAFF. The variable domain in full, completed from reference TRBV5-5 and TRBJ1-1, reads DAGVTQSPTHLIKTRGQQVTLRCSPISGHKSVSWYQQVLGQGPQFIFQYYEKEERGRGNFPDRFSARQFPNYSSELNVNALLLGDSALYLCASTKNTEAFFGQGTRLTVV.

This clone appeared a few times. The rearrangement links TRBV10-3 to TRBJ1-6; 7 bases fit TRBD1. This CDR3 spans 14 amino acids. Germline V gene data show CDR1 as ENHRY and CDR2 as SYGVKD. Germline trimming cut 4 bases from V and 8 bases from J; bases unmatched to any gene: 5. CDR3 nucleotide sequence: TGTGCCATCAGTGCAGGGACAGCGGATTCACCCCTCCACTTT. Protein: CAISAGTADSPLHF.

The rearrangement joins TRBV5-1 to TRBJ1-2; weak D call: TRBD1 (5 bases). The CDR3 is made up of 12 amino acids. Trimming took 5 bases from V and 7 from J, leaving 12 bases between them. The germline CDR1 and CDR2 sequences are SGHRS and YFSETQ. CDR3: CASSFDRSGYTF. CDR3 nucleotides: TGCGCCAGCAGTTTTGACAGAAGTGGCTACACCTTC. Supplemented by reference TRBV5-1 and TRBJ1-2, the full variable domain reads KAGVTQTPRYLIKTRGQQVTLSCSPISGHRSVSWYQQTPGQGLQFLFEYFSETQRNKGNFPGRFSGRQFSNSRSEMNVSTLELGDSALYLCASSFDRSGYTFGSGTRLTVV.

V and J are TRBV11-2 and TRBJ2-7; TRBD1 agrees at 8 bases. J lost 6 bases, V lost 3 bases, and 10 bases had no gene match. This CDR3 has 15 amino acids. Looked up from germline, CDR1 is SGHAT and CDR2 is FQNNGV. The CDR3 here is CASSFTAGTGGEQYF. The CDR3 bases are TGTGCCAGCAGCTTCACGGCCGGGACAGGCGGCGAGCAGTACTTC.

CDR3 bases: TGTGCCAGCAGTGGAGGGACCCTTGTTTTTCCCCAGCATTTT. It encodes CASSGGTLVFPQHF. The V call is TRBV27, the J call TRBJ1-5, with D possibly being TRBD1 (5 bases). Trimming took 5 bases from V and 10 from J, leaving 18 bases between them. The CDR3 is 14 amino acids. CDR1 is MNHEY, CDR2 SMNVEV, per germline (reference sequence).

The CDR3 region has the DNA TGTGCCAGCAGTCGCGGACAGATGGGGGAAAAACTGTTTTTT. It encodes CASSRGQMGEKLFF. V is TRBV6-2 or TRBV6-3 and J is TRBJ1-4; D might be TRBD1 (6 bases). This CDR3 is 14 amino acids long. Germline CDR1 is MNHEY and CDR2 is SVGEGT. V dropped 5 bases and J dropped 8 bases, with 15 bases sitting between them.

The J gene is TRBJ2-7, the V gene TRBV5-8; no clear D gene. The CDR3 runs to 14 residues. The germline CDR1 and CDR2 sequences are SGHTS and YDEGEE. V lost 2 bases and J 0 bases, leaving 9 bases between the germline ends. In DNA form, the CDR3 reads TGTGCCAGCAGCTTCGATCTAAACTCCTACGAGCAGTACTTC. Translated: CASSFDLNSYEQYF.

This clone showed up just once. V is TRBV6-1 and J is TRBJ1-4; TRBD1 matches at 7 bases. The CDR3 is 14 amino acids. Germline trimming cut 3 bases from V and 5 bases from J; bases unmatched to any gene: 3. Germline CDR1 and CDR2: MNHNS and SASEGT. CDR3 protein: CASSESGGNEKLFF. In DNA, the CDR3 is TGTGCCAGCAGTGAGTCAGGGGGAAATGAAAAACTGTTTTTT.

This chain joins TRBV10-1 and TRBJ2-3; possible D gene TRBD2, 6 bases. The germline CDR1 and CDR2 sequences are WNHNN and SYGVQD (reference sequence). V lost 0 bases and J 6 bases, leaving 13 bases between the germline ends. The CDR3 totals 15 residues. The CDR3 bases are TGCGCCAGCAGTGAGTCGGCGGGGTGGTTTGATACGCAGTATTTT. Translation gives CASSESAGWFDTQYF.

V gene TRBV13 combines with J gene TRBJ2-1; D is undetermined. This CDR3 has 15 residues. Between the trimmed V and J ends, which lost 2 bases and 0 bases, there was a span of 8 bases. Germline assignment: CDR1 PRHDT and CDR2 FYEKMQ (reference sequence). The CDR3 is CASSLSASSYNEQFF. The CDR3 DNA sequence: TGTGCCAGCAGCTTAAGCGCAAGCTCCTACAATGAGCAGTTCTTC.

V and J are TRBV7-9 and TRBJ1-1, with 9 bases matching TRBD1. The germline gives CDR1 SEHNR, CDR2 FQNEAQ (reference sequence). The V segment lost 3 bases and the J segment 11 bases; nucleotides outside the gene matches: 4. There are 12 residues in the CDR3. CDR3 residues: CASSFGTGRAFF. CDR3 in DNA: TGTGCCAGCAGCTTTGGGACAGGGCGGGCTTTCTTT.

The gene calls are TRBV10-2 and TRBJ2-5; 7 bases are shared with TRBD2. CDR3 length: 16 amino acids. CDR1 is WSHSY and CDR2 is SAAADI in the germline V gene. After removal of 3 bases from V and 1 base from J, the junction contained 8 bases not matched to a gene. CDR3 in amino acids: CASSDPPAGFQETQYF. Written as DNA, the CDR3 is TGCGCCAGCAGTGATCCTCCAGCGGGGTTCCAAGAGACCCAGTACTTC.

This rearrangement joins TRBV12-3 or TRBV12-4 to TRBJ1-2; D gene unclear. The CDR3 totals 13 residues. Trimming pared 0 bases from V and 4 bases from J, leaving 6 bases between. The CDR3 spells CASSLAQAYGYTF. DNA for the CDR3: TGTGCCAGCAGTTTAGCGCAGGCCTATGGCTACACCTTC.

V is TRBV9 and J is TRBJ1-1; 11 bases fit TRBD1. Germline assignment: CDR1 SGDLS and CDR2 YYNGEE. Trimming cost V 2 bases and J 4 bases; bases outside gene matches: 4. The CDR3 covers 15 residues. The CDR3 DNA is TGTGCCAGCAGCGTTTCCGGGACAGGGGGCACTGAAGCTTTCTTT. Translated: CASSVSGTGGTEAFF.

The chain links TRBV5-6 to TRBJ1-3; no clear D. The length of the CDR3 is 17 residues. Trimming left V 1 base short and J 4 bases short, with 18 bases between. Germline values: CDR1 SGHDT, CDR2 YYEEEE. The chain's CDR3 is CASSLRLLPNRGNTIYF. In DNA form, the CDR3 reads TGTGCCAGCAGCTTGAGACTACTCCCCAATAGGGGAAACACCATATATTTT.

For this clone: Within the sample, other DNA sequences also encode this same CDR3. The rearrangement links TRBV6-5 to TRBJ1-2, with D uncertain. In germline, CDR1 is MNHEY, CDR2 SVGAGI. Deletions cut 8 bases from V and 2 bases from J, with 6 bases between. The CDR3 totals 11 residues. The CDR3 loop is CASGQNYGYTF. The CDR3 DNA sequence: TGTGCCAGCGGTCAGAACTATGGCTACACCTTC.

CDR3 sequence reads: CASSPNPGTGPTDTQYF. CDR3 sequence (DNA): TGTGCCAGCAGTCCAAACCCCGGGACAGGGCCCACAGATACGCAGTATTTT. The chain joins TRBV28 to TRBJ2-3; TRBD1 aligns across 9 bases. The CDR3 runs to 17 residues. The V gene's germline CDR1 is MDHEN and CDR2 SYDVKM. J lost 2 bases, V lost 5 bases, and 11 bases had no gene match.